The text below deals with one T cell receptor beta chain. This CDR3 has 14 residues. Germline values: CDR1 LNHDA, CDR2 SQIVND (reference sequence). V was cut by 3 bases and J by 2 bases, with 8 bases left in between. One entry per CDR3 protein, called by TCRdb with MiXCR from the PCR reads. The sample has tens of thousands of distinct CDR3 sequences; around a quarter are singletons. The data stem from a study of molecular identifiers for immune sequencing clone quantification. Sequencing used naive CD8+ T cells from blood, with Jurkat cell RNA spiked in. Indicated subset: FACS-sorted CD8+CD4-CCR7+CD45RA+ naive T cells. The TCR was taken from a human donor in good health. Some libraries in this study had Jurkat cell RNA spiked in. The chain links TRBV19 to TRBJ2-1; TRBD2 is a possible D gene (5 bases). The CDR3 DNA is TGTGCCAGTAGTATCGCCGGGACCTACAATGAGCAGTTCTTC. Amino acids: CASSIAGTYNEQFF.